Presented here are 15 T cell receptor beta chains from one specimen sequenced in a study of T cells in Graves' hyperthyroidism and ophthalmopathy. TCR beta CDR3 sequences were amplified from RNA transcripts. HTBI primers were employed in a first-round RT-PCR of the TCR CDR3. TCRdb ran MiXCR on the multiplex PCR reads and lists one entry per CDR3 protein. The sample yields fewer than 650,000 distinct CDR3 sequences, 11% to 15% seen once. Source material: blood. These receptors all stem from a woman aged 25 to 45 with Graves' hyperthyroidism that later progressed to Graves' ophthalmopathy.

This clonotype has a count of ten or more. The chain recombines TRBV3-1 with TRBJ2-1; perhaps D is TRBD1 or TRBD2 (6 bases each). CDR1 and CDR2 (germline): LGHDT, YNNKEL (reference sequence). V lost 0 bases and J lost 7, with 16 bases in between. The CDR3 is 16 amino acids. CDR3 nucleotide sequence: TGTGCCAGCAGCCAAGAGCCTGGGGGGCTGGGGAATGAGCAGTTCTTC. It codes for CASSQEPGGLGNEQFF.

The V and J genes are TRBV28 and TRBJ2-3; D is possibly TRBD2 (7 bases). Germline V gene sequence: CDR1 MDHEN, CDR2 SYDVKM. The CDR3 runs 14 residues. With 5 bases removed from V and 2 bases from J, the gap between germline ends came to 11 bases. CDR3 loop: CASSRAGATDTQYF. Here the CDR3 DNA reads TGTGCCAGCAGTAGGGCGGGGGCCACAGATACGCAGTATTTT. Variable domain in full (rest from reference TRBV28 and TRBJ2-3): DVKVTQSSRYLVKRTGEKVFLECVQDMDHENMFWYRQDPGLGLRLIYFSYDVKMKEKGDIPEGYSVSREKKERFSLILESASTNQTSMYLCASSRAGATDTQYFGPGTRLTVL.

This clonotype was recorded many times. The V gene is TRBV20-1, the J gene TRBJ1-1; a weak D match, TRBD1 (5 bases). The CDR3 is 14 residues long. The V end lost 3 bases, the J end lost 5 bases, and 16 bases lay between the germline ends. Germline V gene data show CDR1 as DFQATT and CDR2 as SNEGSKA (reference sequence). In DNA, the CDR3 is TGCAGTGCTAGCCCCAGGGTAAAAGGGACTGAAGCTTTCTTT. As protein: CSASPRVKGTEAFF.

This clonotype was found many times. The genes are TRBV24-1 and TRBJ1-2; D is unresolved. The CDR3 contains 13 residues. CDR1 KGHDR and CDR2 SFDVKD come from the germline V gene. V lost 3 bases and J 6 bases, leaving 10 bases between the germline ends. This chain's CDR3 is CATSDPFTHGYTF. CDR3 nucleotide sequence: TGTGCCACCAGTGATCCTTTCACCCATGGCTACACCTTC.

This clonotype was detected ten times or more. This sequence joins TRBV5-5 and TRBJ2-1, with TRBD2 as a possible D gene (5 bases). The CDR3 contains 15 residues. Germline CDR1 is SGHKS and CDR2 is YYEKEE (reference sequence). Trimming took 4 bases from V and 5 from J, leaving 16 bases between them. The CDR3 spells CASSPVDSRDNEQFF. As DNA, the CDR3 is TGTGCCAGCAGCCCTGTGGACTCCCGTGACAATGAGCAGTTCTTC.

V and J are TRBV24-1 and TRBJ2-2, with 13 bases matching TRBD2. J lost 7 bases, V lost 3 bases, and 4 bases had no gene match. The CDR3 runs 16 residues. The germline gives CDR1 KGHDR, CDR2 SFDVKD. The CDR3 region has the DNA TGTGCCACCAGTGATCCGGGACTAGCGGGACGCGGGGAGCTGTTTTTT. This codes for CATSDPGLAGRGELFF.

The chain joins TRBV4-1 to TRBJ2-7; 8 nucleotides agree with TRBD2. Germline V gene data show CDR1 as MGHRA and CDR2 as YSYEKL. CDR3 length: 15 amino acids. V gave up 2 bases and J gave up 2 bases; unmatched junction bases: 5. In DNA, the CDR3 is TGCGCCAGCAGCCAAACCACTAGCGGCACCTACGAGCAGTACTTC. Its protein is CASSQTTSGTYEQYF.

This clonotype came up many times. CDR3 residues: CASSQGTEEAFF. In nucleotides, the CDR3 is TGTGCCAGCAGCCAAGGGACAGAGGAAGCTTTCTTT. V is TRBV3-1 and J is TRBJ1-1, with a weak D call TRBD1 (6 bases). Germline V gene data show CDR1 as LGHDT and CDR2 as YNNKEL (reference sequence). Between the trimmed V and J ends, which lost 1 base and 8 bases, there was a span of 8 bases. The length of the CDR3 is 12 residues.

At least ten counts were recorded for this clonotype. The rearrangement links TRBV11-3 to TRBJ1-1; D not certain. Trimming shortened V by 1 base and J by 11 bases, and 11 bases separated the two germline ends. Per the germline V gene, CDR1 is SGHNT and CDR2 is YENEEA. The CDR3 is 12 residues long. The chain's CDR3 is CASSLARIWAFF. CDR3 DNA: TGTGCCAGCAGCTTAGCTAGAATCTGGGCTTTCTTT.

A word on this clonotype: Mismatch with germline at one junction end may stem from a read error. This chain connects TRBV5-1 to TRBJ2-1, with D unresolved. This CDR3 is 17 amino acids long. From germline, CDR1 is SGHRS and CDR2 YFSETQ. CDR3 region: CASSFQGNYRYRDEQFF. The CDR3, as DNA: TGTGCCAGCAGCTTCCAAGGGAACTACCGGTATAGGGATGAGCAGTTCTTC.

This clonotype was found many times. The V and J genes are TRBV12-3 or TRBV12-4 and TRBJ2-1; D is uncertain. With 6 bases removed from V and 5 bases from J, the gap between germline ends came to 8 bases. The CDR3 covers 12 residues. Here the CDR3 reads CASSLRNNEQFF. The CDR3 DNA sequence: TGTGCCAGCAGCCTAAGGAACAATGAGCAGTTCTTC.

Worth noting for this clonotype: A single base is all that separates this from a far larger clone, so a read error is likely. The chain is built from TRBV28 and TRBJ1-2, with D hard to call. Germline V gene data show CDR1 as MDHEN and CDR2 as SYDVKM. This CDR3 has 12 amino acids. The CDR3 DNA is TGTGCCAGCAGTTTAAGTAACTATGGCCACACCTTC. The encoded protein is CASSLSNYGHTF.

This clonotype was found many times. The chain couples TRBV29-1 to TRBJ1-1; D ambiguous. The CDR3 loop spans 12 amino acids. Germline-derived CDR1 and CDR2 are SQVTM and ANQGSEA. Trimming removed 2 bases at V and 1 base at J, with 5 bases between. The CDR3 loop is CSVEQTNTEAFF. In DNA form, the CDR3 reads TGCAGCGTTGAACAGACGAACACTGAAGCTTTCTTT.

There are a few counts of this clonotype. A read error is possible here, since a much larger clone lies one base away. This chain connects TRBV20-1 to TRBJ1-1; D is perhaps TRBD1 (6 bases). Trimming pared 4 bases from V and 1 base from J, leaving 7 bases between. CDR3 length equals 12 residues. CDR1 and CDR2 from the germline V gene are DFQATT and SNEGSKA (reference sequence). DNA for the CDR3: TGCAGTGCTAAAGGGGGGAACACTGAAGCTTTCTTT. This sequence encodes CSAKGGNTEAFF.

This clonotype was detected many times. The genes are TRBV12-3 or TRBV12-4 and TRBJ1-1; possibly TRBD1 for D (6 bases). The V and J ends lost 4 bases and 1 base respectively, with 13 bases between them. There are 15 residues in the CDR3. The CDR3 nucleotides read TGTGCCAGCAGTTCAGGGGCAATTAGGAACACTGAAGCTTTCTTT. Translation: CASSSGAIRNTEAFF.